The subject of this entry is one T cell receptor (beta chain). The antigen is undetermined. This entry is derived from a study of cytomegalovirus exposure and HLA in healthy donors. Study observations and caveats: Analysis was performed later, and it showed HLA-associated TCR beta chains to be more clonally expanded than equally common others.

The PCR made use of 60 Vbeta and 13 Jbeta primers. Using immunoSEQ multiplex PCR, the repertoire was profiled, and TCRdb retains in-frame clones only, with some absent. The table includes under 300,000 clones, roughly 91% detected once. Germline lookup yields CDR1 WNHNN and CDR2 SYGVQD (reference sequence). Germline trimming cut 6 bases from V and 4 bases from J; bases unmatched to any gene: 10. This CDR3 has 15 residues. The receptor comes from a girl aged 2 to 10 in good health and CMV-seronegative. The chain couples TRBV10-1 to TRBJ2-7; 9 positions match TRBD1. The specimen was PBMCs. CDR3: CASSQTGTGIYEQYF. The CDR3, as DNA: TGCGCCAGCAGCCAGACCGGGACAGGGATTTACGAGCAGTACTTC.